This T cell receptor (beta chain) stems from a study of blood T cell repertoires in COVID-19. V dropped 4 bases and J dropped 5; count of bases not matched to a gene: 10. This CDR3 has 16 residues. Germline CDR1 is SGHRS and CDR2 is YFSETQ. The protocol was immunoSEQ multiplex PCR, while the TCRdb copy is restricted to in-frame clones and leaves out a portion. The table includes 160,000 or so clones, 70% to 90% detected once. Sample: peripheral blood. The chain is built from TRBV5-1 and TRBJ2-2; 8 bases are shared with TRBD1. The sequence derives from a woman aged 45-59 years with COVID-19, enrolled during active disease. Here the CDR3 DNA reads TGCGCCAGCAGCCTCCTAGCGACAGGGGTTACCGGGGAGCTGTTTTTT. Amino acids: CASSLLATGVTGELFF.